The 16 T cell receptor beta chains below all came from one sample that was sequenced in a study of blood T cell repertoires in COVID-19. The assay was immunoSEQ multiplex PCR, and TCRdb's table has in-frame clones only and misses some. The repertoire holds approximately 210,000 clones, with roughly 87% as singletons. Sequenced input: PBMCs or T cells enriched from blood (not recorded which). The receptors come from a man younger than 45 in a cohort exposed to, infected with or recovered from COVID-19 (not recorded which).

The genes are TRBV10-2 and TRBJ2-3; no reliable D call. The CDR3 loop spans 15 amino acids. The V end lost 7 bases, the J end lost 4 bases, and 18 bases lay between the germline ends. CDR1 and CDR2 from the germline V gene are WSHSY and SAAADI. The CDR3 sequence is CASTYGGRSPDTQYF. CDR3 nucleotide sequence: TGCGCCAGCACCTACGGCGGAAGGAGCCCAGATACGCAGTATTTT.

The gene calls are TRBV5-4 and TRBJ1-1; a possible D gene is TRBD1 (6 bases). The length of the CDR3 is 15 residues. Trimming cost V 4 bases and J 1 base, with 14 bases left between them. Germline values: CDR1 SGHNT, CDR2 YYREEE (reference sequence). The DNA for the CDR3 is TGTGCCAGCAGCCGTAGTCAGGGGAGGAACACTGAAGCTTTCTTT. Its protein is CASSRSQGRNTEAFF.

The chain combines TRBV21-1 with TRBJ1-5; the table's D call, TRBD1, was not checked against the DNA. TRBV21-1 is labeled a pseudogene. There are 15 residues in the CDR3. The CDR3 DNA sequence: TGTGCCAGCAGAGAAGAAGCAGGGGCGGATCAGCCCCAGCATTTT. Translating it yields CASREEAGADQPQHF.

V is TRBV11-2 and J is TRBJ1-3, with a possible D match to TRBD1 (5 bases). The CDR3 spans 15 residues. Germline lookup yields CDR1 SGHAT and CDR2 FQNNGV. V was clipped by 2 bases and J by 4 bases, with 12 bases between them. The CDR3 DNA reads as TGTGCCAGCAGCTTATCGGAGGGGTTCGGAAACACCATATATTTT. Its translation: CASSLSEGFGNTIYF.

This clone was seen a single time. The V call is TRBV6-2 or TRBV6-3, the J call TRBJ1-5; D gene unclear. Trimming left V 2 bases short and J 3 bases short, with 8 bases between. Germline V gene data show CDR1 as MNHEY and CDR2 as SVGEGT. The CDR3 consists of 14 residues. CDR3 sequence reads: CASSYRGDNQPQHF. CDR3 DNA: TGTGCCAGCAGTTACCGAGGCGACAATCAGCCCCAGCATTTT.

The chain uses TRBV29-1 and TRBJ1-2; D unresolved. V shed 6 bases and J shed 7 bases, with 15 bases lying between them. The CDR3 has 12 amino acids. CDR1 is SQVTM, CDR2 ANQGSEA, per germline. The CDR3 bases are TGCAGCGTCGCTAGCTTACGCGGTGGCTACACCTTC. Translating gives CSVASLRGGYTF.

This clone has just one count. V gene TRBV5-4 combines with J gene TRBJ2-3, with a tentative D call TRBD2 (6 bases). Trimming left V 3 bases short and J 3 bases short, with 17 bases between. This CDR3 contains 16 residues. CDR1 SGHNT and CDR2 YYREEE come from the germline V gene (reference sequence). The CDR3 protein is CASSSVAASRTDTQYF. CDR3 sequence (DNA): TGTGCCAGCAGCTCGGTAGCGGCGAGTCGGACAGATACGCAGTATTTT. Supplemented by reference TRBV5-4 and TRBJ2-3, the full variable domain reads ETGVTQSPTHLIKTRGQQVTLRCSSQSGHNTVSWYQQALGQGPQFIFQYYREEENGRGNFPPRFSGLQFPNYSSELNVNALELDDSALYLCASSSVAASRTDTQYFGPGTRLTVL.

In this sample, this clone turned up once. The chain combines TRBV5-1 with TRBJ2-1; 7 bases line up with TRBD2. Germline loops: CDR1 SGHRS, CDR2 YFSETQ. The length of the CDR3 is 15 residues. This chain's CDR3 is CATKREPSSYNEQFF. The CDR3 DNA follows: TGCGCGACCAAGCGGGAACCAAGCTCCTACAATGAGCAGTTCTTC.

The rearrangement joins TRBV7-2 to TRBJ2-7; D is perhaps TRBD1 (6 bases). The V end was cut by 5 bases, the J end by 3 bases, with 14 bases between. CDR1 is SGHTA, CDR2 FQGNSA, per germline. This CDR3 is 14 amino acids long. The CDR3 DNA follows: TGTGCCAGCAGCATCAAGGACAGATTCTACGAGCAGTACTTC. It encodes CASSIKDRFYEQYF. The full variable domain, completed using reference TRBV7-2 and TRBJ2-7, is GAGVSQSPSNKVTEKGKDVELRCDPISGHTALYWYRQSLGQGLEFLIYFQGNSAPDKSGLPSDRFSAERTGGSVSTLTIQRTQQEDSAVYLCASSIKDRFYEQYFGPGTRLTVT.

The V call is TRBV27, the J call TRBJ2-7; TRBD2 is a possible D gene (6 bases). Germline V gene lookup returns CDR1 MNHEY and CDR2 SMNVEV (reference sequence). The length of the CDR3 is 14 residues. V was trimmed by 5 bases and J by 0 bases, leaving 11 bases between them. CDR3: CASSPAGYSYEQYF. CDR3 DNA sequence: TGTGCCAGCAGTCCGGCGGGATACTCCTACGAGCAGTACTTC.

The chain carries TRBV13 and TRBJ1-3; the D is unclear. Trimming stripped 2 bases from V and 4 bases from J, with 9 bases between. CDR3 length: 14 amino acids. The germline V gene encodes CDR1 PRHDT and CDR2 FYEKMQ (reference sequence). The DNA of the CDR3 is TGTGCCAGCAGCTTAAATGGCAGGGGAAACACCATATATTTT. It codes for CASSLNGRGNTIYF.

This chain connects TRBV4-1 to TRBJ2-7; D uncertain. CDR1 and CDR2 (germline): MGHRA, YSYEKL. This CDR3 region has 14 residues. V was shortened by 0 bases and J by 1 base, with 7 bases between the two germline ends. CDR3 residues: CASSQEITSYEQYF. CDR3 in DNA: TGCGCCAGCAGCCAAGAAATTACTTCCTACGAGCAGTACTTC.

The gene calls are TRBV7-9 and TRBJ2-1, with 14 bases matching TRBD2. CDR3 length: 12 residues. Trimming took 5 bases from V and 16 from J; bases not matched to a gene: 4. Germline V gene lookup returns CDR1 SEHNR and CDR2 FQNEAQ (reference sequence). The CDR3 nucleotides are TGTGCCAGCAGCCCGGGACTAGCGGGGGAATTCTTC. Amino acid sequence: CASSPGLAGEFF.

A single count supports this clone. The rearrangement uses TRBV4-1 and TRBJ1-5; D is possibly TRBD1 (6 bases). Germline values: CDR1 MGHRA, CDR2 YSYEKL. Trimming left V 1 base short and J 4 bases short, with 11 bases between. The CDR3 has 15 amino acids. CDR3 protein: CASSQGNRENQPQHF. The CDR3 DNA sequence: TGCGCCAGCAGCCAAGGAAACAGGGAGAATCAGCCCCAGCATTTT.

The V gene is TRBV6-5, the J gene TRBJ2-5, with a possible D match to TRBD2 (6 bases). The CDR3 is 15 amino acids. With 6 bases removed from V and 2 bases from J, the gap between germline ends came to 16 bases. Per the germline V gene, CDR1 is MNHEY and CDR2 is SVGAGI. DNA for the CDR3: TGTGCCAGCAGCTTCAAAGGGGACTTTCAAGAGACCCAGTACTTC. Protein: CASSFKGDFQETQYF.

V usage is TRBV14 and J usage is TRBJ1-2, with 8 bases fitting TRBD1. Per the germline V gene, CDR1 is SGHDN and CDR2 is FVKESK. The length of the CDR3 is 13 residues. Trimming cost V 6 bases and J 5 bases; bases outside gene matches: 5. CDR3 nucleotides: TGTGCCAGCAGAACAGGACAGGGTTATGGCTACACCTTC. Protein: CASRTGQGYGYTF.